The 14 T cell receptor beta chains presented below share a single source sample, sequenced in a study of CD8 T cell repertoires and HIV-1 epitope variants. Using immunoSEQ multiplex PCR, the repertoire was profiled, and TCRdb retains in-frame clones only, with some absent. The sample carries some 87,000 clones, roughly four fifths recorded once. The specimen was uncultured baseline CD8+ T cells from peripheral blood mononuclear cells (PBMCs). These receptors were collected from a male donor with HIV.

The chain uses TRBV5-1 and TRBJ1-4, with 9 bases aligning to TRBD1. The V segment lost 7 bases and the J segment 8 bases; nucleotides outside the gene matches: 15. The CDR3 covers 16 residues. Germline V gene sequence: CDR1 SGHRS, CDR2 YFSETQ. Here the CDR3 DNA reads TGCGCCAGCGCAGGACAGGGGAGAGGGGCGAACGAAAAACTGTTTTTT. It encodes CASAGQGRGANEKLFF.

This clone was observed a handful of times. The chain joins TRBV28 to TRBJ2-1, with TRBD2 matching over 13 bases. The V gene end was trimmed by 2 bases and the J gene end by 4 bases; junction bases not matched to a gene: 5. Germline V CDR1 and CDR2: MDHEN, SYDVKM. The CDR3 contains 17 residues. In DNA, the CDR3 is TGTGCCAGCAGTTTAACTAGCGGGAGGGCCGGTTACAATGAGCAGTTCTTC. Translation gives CASSLTSGRAGYNEQFF.

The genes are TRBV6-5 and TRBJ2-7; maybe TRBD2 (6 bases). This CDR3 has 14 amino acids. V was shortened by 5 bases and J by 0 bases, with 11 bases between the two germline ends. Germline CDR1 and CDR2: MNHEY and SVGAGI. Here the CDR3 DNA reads TGTGCCAGCAGTCCGCTAGCGAACTCCTACGAGCAGTACTTC. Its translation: CASSPLANSYEQYF.

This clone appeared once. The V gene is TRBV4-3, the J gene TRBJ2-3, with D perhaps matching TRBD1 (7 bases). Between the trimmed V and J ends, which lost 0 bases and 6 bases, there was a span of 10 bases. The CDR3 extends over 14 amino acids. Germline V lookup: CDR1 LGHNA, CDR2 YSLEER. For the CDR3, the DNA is TGCGCCAGCAGCCAAGATGGAGGGGGCGATACGCAGTATTTT. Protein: CASSQDGGGDTQYF.

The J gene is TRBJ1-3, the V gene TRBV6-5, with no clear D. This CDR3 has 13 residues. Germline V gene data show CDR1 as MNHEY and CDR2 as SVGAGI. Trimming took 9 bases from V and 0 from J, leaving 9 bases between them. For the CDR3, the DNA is TGTGCCAGTGGAAGGGACTCTGGAAACACCATATATTTT. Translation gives CASGRDSGNTIYF.

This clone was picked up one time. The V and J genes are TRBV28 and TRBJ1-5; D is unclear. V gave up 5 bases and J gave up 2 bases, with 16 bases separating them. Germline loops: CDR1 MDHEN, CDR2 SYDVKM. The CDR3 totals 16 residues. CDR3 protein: CASSRSRVAGNQPQHF. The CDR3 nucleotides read TGTGCCAGCAGTAGATCGAGGGTCGCTGGCAATCAGCCCCAGCATTTT. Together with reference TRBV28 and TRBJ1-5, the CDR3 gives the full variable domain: DVKVTQSSRYLVKRTGEKVFLECVQDMDHENMFWYRQDPGLGLRLIYFSYDVKMKEKGDIPEGYSVSREKKERFSLILESASTNQTSMYLCASSRSRVAGNQPQHFGDGTRLSIL.

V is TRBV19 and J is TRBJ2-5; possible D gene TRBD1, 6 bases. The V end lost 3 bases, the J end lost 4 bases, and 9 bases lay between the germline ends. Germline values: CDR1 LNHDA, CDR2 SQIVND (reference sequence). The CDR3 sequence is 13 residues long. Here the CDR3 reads CASSMKGGETQYF. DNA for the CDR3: TGTGCCAGTAGTATGAAAGGGGGAGAGACCCAGTACTTC.

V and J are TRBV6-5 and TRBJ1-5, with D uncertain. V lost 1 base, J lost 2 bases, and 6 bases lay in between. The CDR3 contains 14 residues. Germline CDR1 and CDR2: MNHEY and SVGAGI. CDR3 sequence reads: CASSYYGGNQPQHF. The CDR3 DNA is TGTGCCAGCAGTTACTACGGGGGCAATCAGCCCCAGCATTTT.

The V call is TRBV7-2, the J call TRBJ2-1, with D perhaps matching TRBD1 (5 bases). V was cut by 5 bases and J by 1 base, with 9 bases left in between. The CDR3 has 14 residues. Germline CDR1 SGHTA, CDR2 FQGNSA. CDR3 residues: CASSLDTSYNEQFF. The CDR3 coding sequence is TGTGCCAGCAGCCTGGACACGTCCTACAATGAGCAGTTCTTC. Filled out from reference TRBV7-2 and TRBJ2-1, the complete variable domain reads GAGVSQSPSNKVTEKGKDVELRCDPISGHTALYWYRQSLGQGLEFLIYFQGNSAPDKSGLPSDRFSAERTGGSVSTLTIQRTQQEDSAVYLCASSLDTSYNEQFFGPGTRLTVL.

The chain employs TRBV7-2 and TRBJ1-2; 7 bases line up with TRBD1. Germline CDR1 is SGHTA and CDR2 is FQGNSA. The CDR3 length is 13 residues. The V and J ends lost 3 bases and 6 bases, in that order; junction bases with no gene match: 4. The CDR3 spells CASSFDRVHGYTF. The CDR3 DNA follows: TGTGCCAGCAGCTTCGACAGGGTTCATGGCTACACCTTC.

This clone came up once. Here the CDR3 DNA reads TGCAGCGTAAATGACCGGGACGGAGGCACAGATACGCAGTATTTT. It translates to CSVNDRDGGTDTQYF. This sequence joins TRBV29-1 and TRBJ2-3; D may correspond to TRBD1 or TRBD2 (5 bases each). This CDR3 contains 15 residues. The germline V gene has CDR1 SQVTM and CDR2 ANQGSEA. Trimming stripped 6 bases from V and 1 base from J, with 17 bases between.

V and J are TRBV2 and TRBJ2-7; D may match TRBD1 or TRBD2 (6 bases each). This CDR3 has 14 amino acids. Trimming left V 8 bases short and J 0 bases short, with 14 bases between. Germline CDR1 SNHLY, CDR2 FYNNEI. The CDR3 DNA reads TGTGCCAGCGCCGTCGGGGGCATCTCCTACGAGCAGTACTTC. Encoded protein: CASAVGGISYEQYF.

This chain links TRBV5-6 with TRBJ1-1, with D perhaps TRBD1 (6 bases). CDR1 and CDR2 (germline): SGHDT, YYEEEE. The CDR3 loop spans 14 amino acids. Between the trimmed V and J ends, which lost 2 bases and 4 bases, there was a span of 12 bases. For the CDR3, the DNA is TGTGCCAGCAGCTTACAGGGAGTCGGCACTGAAGCTTTCTTT. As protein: CASSLQGVGTEAFF.

This chain's CDR3 is CASSPPQGVNEKLFF. CDR3 coding DNA: TGTGCCAGCAGTCCTCCACAGGGGGTAAATGAAAAACTGTTTTTT. The chain has TRBV28 and TRBJ1-4, with TRBD1 matching over 8 bases. V shed 5 bases, J shed 5 bases, and the junction held 7 bases outside the gene matches. Looked up from germline, CDR1 is MDHEN and CDR2 is SYDVKM. This CDR3 spans 15 amino acids.